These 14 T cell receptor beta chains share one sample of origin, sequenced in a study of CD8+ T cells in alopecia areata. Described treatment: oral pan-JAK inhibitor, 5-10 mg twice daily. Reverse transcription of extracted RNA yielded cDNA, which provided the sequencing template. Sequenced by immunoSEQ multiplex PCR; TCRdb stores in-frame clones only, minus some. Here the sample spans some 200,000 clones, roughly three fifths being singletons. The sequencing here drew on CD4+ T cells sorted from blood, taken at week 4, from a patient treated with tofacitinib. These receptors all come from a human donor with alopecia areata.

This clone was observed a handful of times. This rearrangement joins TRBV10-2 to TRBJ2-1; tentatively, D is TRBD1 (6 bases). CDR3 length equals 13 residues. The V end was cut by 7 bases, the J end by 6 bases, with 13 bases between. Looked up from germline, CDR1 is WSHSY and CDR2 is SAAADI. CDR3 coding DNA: TGCGCCAGCATTCGGGACACAGCCAATGAGCAGTTCTTC. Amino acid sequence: CASIRDTANEQFF.

This chain's CDR3 is CASSRAGGALGETQYF. CDR3 coding DNA: TGTGCCAGCAGCCGAGCCGGTGGCGCCTTGGGGGAGACCCAGTACTTC. The chain carries TRBV28 and TRBJ2-5; no clear D. The CDR3 is 16 amino acids. CDR1 is MDHEN, CDR2 SYDVKM, per germline. The V end lost 6 bases, the J end lost 5 bases, and 22 bases lay between the germline ends.

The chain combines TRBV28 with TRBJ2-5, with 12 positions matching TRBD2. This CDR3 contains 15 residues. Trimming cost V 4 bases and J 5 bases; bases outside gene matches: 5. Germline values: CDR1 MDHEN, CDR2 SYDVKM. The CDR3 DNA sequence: TGTGCCAGCAGTTCACTAGCGGGGGGAGGTGAGACCCAGTACTTC. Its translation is CASSSLAGGGETQYF.

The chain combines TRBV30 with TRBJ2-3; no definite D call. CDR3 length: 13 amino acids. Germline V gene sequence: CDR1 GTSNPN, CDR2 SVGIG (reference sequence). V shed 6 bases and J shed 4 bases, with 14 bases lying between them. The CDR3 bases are TGTGCCTGCTCAACTCTTAGGGCAGATACGCAGTATTTT. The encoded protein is CACSTLRADTQYF.

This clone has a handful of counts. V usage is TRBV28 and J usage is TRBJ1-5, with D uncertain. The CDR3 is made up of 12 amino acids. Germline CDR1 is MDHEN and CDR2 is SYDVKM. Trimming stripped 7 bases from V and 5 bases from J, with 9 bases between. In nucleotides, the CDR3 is TGTGCCAGCACCTCCATGGATCAGCCCCAGCATTTT. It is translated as CASTSMDQPQHF. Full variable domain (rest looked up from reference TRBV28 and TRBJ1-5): DVKVTQSSRYLVKRTGEKVFLECVQDMDHENMFWYRQDPGLGLRLIYFSYDVKMKEKGDIPEGYSVSREKKERFSLILESASTNQTSMYLCASTSMDQPQHFGDGTRLSIL.

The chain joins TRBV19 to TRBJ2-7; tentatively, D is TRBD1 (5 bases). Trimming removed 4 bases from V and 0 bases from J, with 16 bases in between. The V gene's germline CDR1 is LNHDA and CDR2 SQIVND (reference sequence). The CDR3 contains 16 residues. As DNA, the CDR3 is TGTGCCAGTAGTAGACCCCGGACATCCCGCTCCTACGAGCAGTACTTC. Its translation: CASSRPRTSRSYEQYF.

The CDR3 region is CASSQDRGVAPLHF. The DNA for the CDR3 is TGTGCCAGCAGCCAAGATCGCGGGGTAGCACCCCTCCACTTT. The chain uses TRBV14 and TRBJ1-6, with no clear D. CDR3 length: 14 amino acids. Germline V gives CDR1 SGHDN, CDR2 FVKESK. V was clipped by 0 bases and J by 11 bases, with 11 bases between them.

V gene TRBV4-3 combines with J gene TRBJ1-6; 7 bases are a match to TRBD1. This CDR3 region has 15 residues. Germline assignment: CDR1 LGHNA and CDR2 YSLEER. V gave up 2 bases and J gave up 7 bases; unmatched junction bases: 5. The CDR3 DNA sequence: TGCGCCAGCAGCCAAAACAGGGGAGGGAATTCACCCCTCCACTTT. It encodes CASSQNRGGNSPLHF.

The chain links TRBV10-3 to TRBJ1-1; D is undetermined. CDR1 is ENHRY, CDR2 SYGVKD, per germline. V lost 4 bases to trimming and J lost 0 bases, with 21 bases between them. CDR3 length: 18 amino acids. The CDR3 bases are TGTGCCATCAGTGGGAAGATTGGACCAAGATCAGTGAACACTGAAGCTTTCTTT. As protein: CAISGKIGPRSVNTEAFF.

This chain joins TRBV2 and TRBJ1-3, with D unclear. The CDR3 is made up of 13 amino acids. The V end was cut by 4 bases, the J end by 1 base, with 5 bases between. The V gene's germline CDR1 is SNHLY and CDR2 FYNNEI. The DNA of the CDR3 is TGTGCCAGCAGTGTCCGGTCTGGAAACACCATATATTTT. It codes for CASSVRSGNTIYF.

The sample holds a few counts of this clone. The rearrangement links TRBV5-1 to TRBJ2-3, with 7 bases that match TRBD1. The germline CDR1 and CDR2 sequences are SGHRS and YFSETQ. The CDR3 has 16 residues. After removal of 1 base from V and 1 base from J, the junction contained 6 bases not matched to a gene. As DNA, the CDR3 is TGCGCCAGCAGCTTGCAAGGGGGCGAGGGCACAGATACGCAGTATTTT. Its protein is CASSLQGGEGTDTQYF.

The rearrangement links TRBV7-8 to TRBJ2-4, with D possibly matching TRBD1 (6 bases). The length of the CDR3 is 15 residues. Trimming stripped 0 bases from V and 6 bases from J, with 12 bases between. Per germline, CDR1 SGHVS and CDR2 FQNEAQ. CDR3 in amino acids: CASSLATGQVNIQYF. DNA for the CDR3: TGTGCCAGCAGCTTAGCCACGGGACAAGTAAACATTCAGTACTTC.

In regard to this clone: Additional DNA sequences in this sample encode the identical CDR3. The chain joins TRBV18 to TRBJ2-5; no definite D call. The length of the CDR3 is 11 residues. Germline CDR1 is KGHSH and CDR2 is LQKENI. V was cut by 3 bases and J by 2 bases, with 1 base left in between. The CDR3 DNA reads TGTGCCAGCTCACCGCAAGAGACCCAGTACTTC. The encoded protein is CASSPQETQYF.

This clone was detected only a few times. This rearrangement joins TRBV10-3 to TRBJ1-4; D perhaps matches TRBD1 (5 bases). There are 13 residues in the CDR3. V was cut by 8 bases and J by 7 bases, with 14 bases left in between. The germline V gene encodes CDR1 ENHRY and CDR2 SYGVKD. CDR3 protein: CAIAQGYREKLFF. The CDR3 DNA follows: TGTGCCATCGCGCAGGGTTATCGTGAAAAACTGTTTTTT.